Shown below are 20 T cell receptor beta chains from a single sample sequenced in a study of control samples from healthy donors and cancer patients. The protocol was immunoSEQ multiplex PCR, while the TCRdb copy is restricted to in-frame clones and leaves out a portion. The table lists roughly 190,000 clones, about nine tenths of them singletons. The sequencing input was blood. Receptor source: a woman aged 25 to 39 in good health.

The CDR3 is CASSQPGTVAKNIQYF. The CDR3 DNA reads TGCGCCAGCAGCCAACCCGGGACAGTAGCCAAAAACATTCAGTACTTC. The chain carries TRBV4-1 and TRBJ2-4; 7 bases are a match to TRBD1. The germline V gene encodes CDR1 MGHRA and CDR2 YSYEKL. The V gene end was trimmed by 2 bases and the J gene end by 0 bases; junction bases not matched to a gene: 4. This CDR3 comprises 16 residues.

The chain employs TRBV6-5 and TRBJ2-2; D uncertain. Germline V lookup: CDR1 MNHEY, CDR2 SVGAGI. The CDR3 sequence is 14 residues long. With 6 bases removed from V and 1 base from J, the gap between germline ends came to 9 bases. The CDR3 reads CASRPHKNTGELFF. CDR3 in DNA: TGTGCCAGCAGACCACACAAGAACACCGGGGAGCTGTTTTTT.

The chain recombines TRBV18 with TRBJ2-6; the D is unclear. Germline V CDR1 and CDR2: KGHSH, LQKENI. V gave up 3 bases and J gave up 0 bases, with 9 bases separating them. There are 16 residues in the CDR3. CDR3 in DNA: TGTGCCAGCTCACCCCTGTCGGACTCTGGGGCCAACGTCCTGACTTTC. The encoded protein is CASSPLSDSGANVLTF.

V usage is TRBV19 and J usage is TRBJ2-1, with 9 bases aligning to TRBD1. CDR3 length: 13 amino acids. Germline CDR1 reads LNHDA; CDR2 reads SQIVND (reference sequence). Losses at the gene ends were 5 bases for V and 9 bases for J; bases not matched to a gene: 5. CDR3 amino acids: CASSRQGVGEQFF. CDR3 coding DNA: TGTGCCAGTAGTCGACAGGGGGTTGGTGAGCAGTTCTTC.

This rearrangement joins TRBV6-5 to TRBJ1-1, with 8 bases that match TRBD1. The CDR3 has 14 amino acids. The germline gives CDR1 MNHEY, CDR2 SVGAGI. Trimming removed 4 bases from V and 6 bases from J; junction bases left unmatched: 7. CDR3 in amino acids: CASSLQGGIAEAFF. The CDR3 DNA reads as TGTGCCAGCAGTTTACAGGGGGGTATCGCTGAAGCTTTCTTT.

V gene TRBV6-5 combines with J gene TRBJ1-5, with 8 bases aligning to TRBD1. Unmatched junction bases numbered 3, after V lost 6 bases and J lost 5 bases. There are 13 residues in the CDR3. Germline V gene lookup returns CDR1 MNHEY and CDR2 SVGAGI. The CDR3 DNA follows: TGTGCCAGCAGCGACAGGGGCCATCAGCCCCAGCATTTT. Amino acid sequence: CASSDRGHQPQHF.

V usage is TRBV13 and J usage is TRBJ1-1, with 7 positions matching TRBD1. Germline-derived CDR1 and CDR2 are PRHDT and FYEKMQ (reference sequence). The CDR3 covers 15 residues. The V segment lost 4 bases and the J segment 0 bases; nucleotides outside the gene matches: 5. CDR3 loop: CASSWKGQVNTEAFF. CDR3 in DNA: TGTGCCAGCAGCTGGAAAGGACAGGTGAACACTGAAGCTTTCTTT.

This clone was picked up one time. The chain is built from TRBV29-1 and TRBJ2-2, with unresolved D. The germline CDR1 and CDR2 sequences are SQVTM and ANQGSEA. This CDR3 is built from 14 residues. The V and J ends lost 3 bases and 0 bases respectively, with 8 bases between them. Here the CDR3 reads CSVESPANTGELFF. The CDR3 DNA is TGCAGCGTTGAGAGCCCCGCGAACACCGGGGAGCTGTTTTTT.

The chain combines TRBV5-5 with TRBJ2-3; D gene uncertain. The germline V gene has CDR1 SGHKS and CDR2 YYEKEE (reference sequence). V was cut by 7 bases and J by 2 bases, with 11 bases left in between. This CDR3 contains 13 residues. For the CDR3, the DNA is TGTGCCAGCCTCGGGCCTACCACAGATACGCAGTATTTT. Protein sequence: CASLGPTTDTQYF.

The chain uses TRBV28 and TRBJ2-7; D possibly corresponds to TRBD2 (6 bases). Trimming pared 2 bases from V and 5 bases from J, leaving 10 bases between. This CDR3 is built from 13 residues. Germline values: CDR1 MDHEN, CDR2 SYDVKM. CDR3 in amino acids: CASSLLARDEQYF. The CDR3 region has the DNA TGTGCCAGCAGTTTACTAGCGAGGGACGAGCAGTACTTC.

This chain uses TRBV16 with TRBJ1-5; D is unclear. V dropped 0 bases and J dropped 1 base, with 7 bases sitting between them. Germline CDR1 is KGHSY and CDR2 is FQNENV. The CDR3 spans 15 residues. Here the CDR3 DNA reads TGTGCCAGCAGCCAATCGACGGGCAGCAATCAGCCCCAGCATTTT. Translating it yields CASSQSTGSNQPQHF.

The rearrangement joins TRBV29-1 to TRBJ2-5; no reliable D call. V lost 1 base, J lost 5 bases, and 8 bases lay in between. CDR1 is SQVTM and CDR2 is ANQGSEA in the germline V gene. The CDR3 length is 12 residues. The CDR3 sequence is CSVEGLGETQYF. The DNA for the CDR3 is TGCAGCGTTGAAGGGTTGGGGGAGACCCAGTACTTC.

The chain has TRBV3-1 (or the pseudogene TRBV3-2) and TRBJ1-3; perhaps TRBD1 as D (6 bases). CDR3 length: 16 residues. Germline V gene sequence: CDR1 LGHDT, CDR2 YNNKEL (reference sequence). V was shortened by 1 base and J by 2 bases, with 12 bases between the two germline ends. CDR3: CASSQGGGGTGNTIYF. CDR3 bases: TGTGCCAGCAGCCAAGGGGGAGGGGGGACTGGAAACACCATATATTTT.

This clone was seen just once. J is TRBJ1-4 and V is TRBV4-3; a possible D gene is TRBD1 (6 bases). The CDR3 spans 14 residues. V lost 1 base to trimming and J lost 8 bases, with 11 bases between them. The germline CDR1 and CDR2 sequences are LGHNA and YSLEER. The CDR3 sequence: CASSQVGAGEKLFF. The DNA of the CDR3 is TGCGCCAGCAGCCAAGTGGGGGCCGGGGAAAAACTGTTTTTT.

This rearrangement joins TRBV7-9 to TRBJ1-4; 7 nucleotides match TRBD1. After removal of 5 bases from V and 2 bases from J, the junction contained 2 bases not matched to a gene. Per germline, CDR1 SEHNR and CDR2 FQNEAQ (reference sequence). The CDR3 contains 14 residues. CDR3 nucleotides: TGTGCCAGCAGCGCGACAGGGACTAATGAAAAACTGTTTTTT. Its translation is CASSATGTNEKLFF.

V and J are TRBV28 and TRBJ1-4; the D gene is possibly TRBD1 (6 bases). Trimming left V 0 bases short and J 7 bases short, with 9 bases between. Germline CDR1 MDHEN, CDR2 SYDVKM. The CDR3 is 14 residues long. CDR3 amino acids: CASSLWDSGEKLFF. CDR3 nucleotides: TGTGCCAGCAGTTTATGGGACAGCGGTGAAAAACTGTTTTTT.

In this sample, this clone turned up once. The chain couples TRBV6-2 or TRBV6-3 to TRBJ1-1, with D uncertain. Trimming left V 7 bases short and J 1 base short, with 13 bases between. This CDR3 spans 14 amino acids. The germline V gene encodes CDR1 MNHEY and CDR2 SVGEGT. The CDR3 DNA reads TGTGCCAGCACCCCGGTAGGACGGAACACTGAAGCTTTCTTT. Protein: CASTPVGRNTEAFF.

The gene calls are TRBV9 and TRBJ1-3; D unresolved. This CDR3 has 14 residues. V was shortened by 4 bases and J by 0 bases, with 8 bases between the two germline ends. Germline CDR1 is SGDLS and CDR2 is YYNGEE. The CDR3 sequence: CASSTDGSGNTIYF. CDR3 DNA: TGTGCCAGCAGCACGGACGGCTCTGGAAACACCATATATTTT.

The chain couples TRBV5-1 to TRBJ2-2, with D unclear. This CDR3 has 14 residues. The V end was cut by 3 bases, the J end by 0 bases, with 6 bases between. In germline, CDR1 is SGHRS, CDR2 YFSETQ. The CDR3 reads CASSSGSNTGELFF. In DNA form, the CDR3 reads TGCGCCAGCAGCTCAGGCTCGAACACCGGGGAGCTGTTTTTT.

The chain is built from TRBV7-6 and TRBJ2-5; the D is unclear. CDR1 and CDR2 (germline): SGHVS, FNYEAQ. V lost 1 base and J lost 4, with 13 bases in between. This CDR3 spans 15 amino acids. CDR3 sequence (DNA): TGTGCCAGCAGCTTAGGCAGGACGGCGGTAGAGACCCAGTACTTC. It encodes CASSLGRTAVETQYF.